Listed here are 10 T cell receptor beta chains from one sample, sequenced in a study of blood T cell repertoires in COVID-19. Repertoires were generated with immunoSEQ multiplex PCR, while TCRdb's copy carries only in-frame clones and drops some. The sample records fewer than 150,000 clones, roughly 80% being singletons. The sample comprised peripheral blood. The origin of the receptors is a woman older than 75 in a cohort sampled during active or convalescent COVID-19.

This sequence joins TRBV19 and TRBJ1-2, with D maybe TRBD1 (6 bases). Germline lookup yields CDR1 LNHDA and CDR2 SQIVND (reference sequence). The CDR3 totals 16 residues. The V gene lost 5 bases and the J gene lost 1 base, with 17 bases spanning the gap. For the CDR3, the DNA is TGTGCCAGTAGTTACCCCCGTGGACAGCTTAACTATGGCTACACCTTC. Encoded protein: CASSYPRGQLNYGYTF.

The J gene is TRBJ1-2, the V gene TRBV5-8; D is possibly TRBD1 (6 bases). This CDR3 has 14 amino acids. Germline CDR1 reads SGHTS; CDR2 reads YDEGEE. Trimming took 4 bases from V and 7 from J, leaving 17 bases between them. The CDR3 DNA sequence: TGTGCCAGCAGCCCTTTACAGGGAAGACGTGGCTACACCTTC. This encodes CASSPLQGRRGYTF. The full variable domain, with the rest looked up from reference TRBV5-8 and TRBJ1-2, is EAGVTQSPTHLIKTRGQQATLRCSPISGHTSVYWYQQALGLGLQFLLWYDEGEERNRGNFPPRFSGRQFPNYSSELNVNALELEDSALYLCASSPLQGRRGYTFGSGTRLTVV.

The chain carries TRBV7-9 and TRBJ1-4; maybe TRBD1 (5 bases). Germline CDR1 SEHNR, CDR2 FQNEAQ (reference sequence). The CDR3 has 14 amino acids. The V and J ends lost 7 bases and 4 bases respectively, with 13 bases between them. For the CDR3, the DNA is TGTGCCAGCACGCAGGGATATGGTAATGAAAAACTGTTTTTT. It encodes CASTQGYGNEKLFF. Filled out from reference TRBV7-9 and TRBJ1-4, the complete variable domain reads DTGVSQNPRHKITKRGQNVTFRCDPISEHNRLYWYRQTLGQGPEFLTYFQNEAQLEKSRLLSDRFSAERPKGSFSTLEIQRTEQGDSAMYLCASTQGYGNEKLFFGSGTQLSVL.

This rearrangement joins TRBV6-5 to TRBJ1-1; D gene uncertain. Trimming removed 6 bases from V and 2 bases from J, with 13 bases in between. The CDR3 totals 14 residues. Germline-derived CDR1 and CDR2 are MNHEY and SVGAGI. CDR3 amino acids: CASRRDATNTEAFF. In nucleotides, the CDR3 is TGTGCCAGCAGGAGGGATGCAACCAACACTGAAGCTTTCTTT.

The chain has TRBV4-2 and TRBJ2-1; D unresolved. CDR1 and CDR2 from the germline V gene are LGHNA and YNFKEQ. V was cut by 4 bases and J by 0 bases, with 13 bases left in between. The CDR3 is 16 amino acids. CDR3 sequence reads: CASSRLTSLSYNEQFF. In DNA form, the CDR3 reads TGTGCCAGCAGCCGCCTCACTTCCCTCTCCTACAATGAGCAGTTCTTC.

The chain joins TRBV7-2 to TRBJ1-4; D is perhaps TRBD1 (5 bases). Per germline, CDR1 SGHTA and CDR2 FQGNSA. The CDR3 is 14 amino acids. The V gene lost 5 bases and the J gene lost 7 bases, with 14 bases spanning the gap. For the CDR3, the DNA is TGTGCCAGCAGCCCAGGGCCCCCGGGTGAAAAACTGTTTTTT. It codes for CASSPGPPGEKLFF.

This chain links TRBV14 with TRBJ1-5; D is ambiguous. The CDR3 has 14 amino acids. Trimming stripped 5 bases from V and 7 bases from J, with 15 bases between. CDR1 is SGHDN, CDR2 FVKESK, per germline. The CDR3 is CASSVRGGWQPQHF. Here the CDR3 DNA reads TGTGCCAGCAGCGTAAGAGGTGGTTGGCAGCCCCAGCATTTT.

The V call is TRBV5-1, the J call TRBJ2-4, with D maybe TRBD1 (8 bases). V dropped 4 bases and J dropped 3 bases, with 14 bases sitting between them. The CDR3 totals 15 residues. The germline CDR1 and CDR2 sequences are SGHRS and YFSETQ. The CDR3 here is CASSDRGGNKNIQYF. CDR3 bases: TGCGCCAGCAGCGACAGGGGAGGGAACAAAAACATTCAGTACTTC.

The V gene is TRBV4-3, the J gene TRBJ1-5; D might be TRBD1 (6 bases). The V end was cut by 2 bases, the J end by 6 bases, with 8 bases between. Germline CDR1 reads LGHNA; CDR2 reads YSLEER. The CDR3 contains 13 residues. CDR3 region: CASSQRGGQPQHF. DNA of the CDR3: TGCGCCAGCAGCCAAAGAGGGGGTCAGCCCCAGCATTTT.

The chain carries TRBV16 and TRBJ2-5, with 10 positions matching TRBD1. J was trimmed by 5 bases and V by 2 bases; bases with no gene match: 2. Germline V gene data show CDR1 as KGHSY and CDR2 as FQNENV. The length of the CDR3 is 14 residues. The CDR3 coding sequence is TGTGCCAGCAGCCAAGGGACAGGGGCTGAGACCCAGTACTTC. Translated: CASSQGTGAETQYF.